This is a list of T cell receptor beta chains from one sample in a study of cytomegalovirus exposure and HLA in healthy donors. Here immunoSEQ multiplex PCR was the method, and the copy in TCRdb shows in-frame clones only, minus some. Of around 190,000 clones in the sample, around 79% were seen once. The specimen was PBMCs. These receptor sequences come from a middle-aged woman in good health and CMV-seronegative. CDR3s include the opening cysteine and the closing phenylalanine or tryptophan. The D gene is left open where the match is weak. Part of the rows lack a size; the others show once, few, many or a class for expanded clones.

CASSQSGNGIAEAFF	TGCGCCAGCAGTCAGTCCGGGAATGGGATTGCTGAAGCTTTCTTT	NA	TRBV23-1	TRBJ1-1	15	NA
CSVGGDRGGYTF	TGCAGCGTTGGGGGAGACAGGGGTGGCTACACCTTC	TRBD1	TRBV29-1	TRBJ1-2	12	NA
CASSLYGDGYTF	TGTGCCAGCAGCTTATACGGGGATGGCTACACCTTC	NA	TRBV11-2	TRBJ1-2	12	NA
CASSFEGSETQYF	TGCGCCAGCAGCTTTGAGGGATCTGAGACCCAGTACTTC	NA	TRBV5-1	TRBJ2-5	13	NA
CASSIAGGVRETQYF	TGTGCCAGCAGCATAGCGGGAGGTGTGAGAGAGACCCAGTACTTC	TRBD2	TRBV7-3	TRBJ2-5	15	once
CASSESLAGIQYF	TGTGCCAGCAGCGAATCTCTTGCGGGCATTCAGTACTTC	NA	TRBV21-1	TRBJ2-4	13	NA
CASSGGGGDTEAFF	TGTGCCAGCAGCGGGGGGGGAGGTGACACTGAAGCTTTCTTT	NA	TRBV5-6	TRBJ1-1	14	NA
CASSFAVREGSNQPQHF	TGTGCCAGCAGCTTTGCGGTCCGGGAGGGAAGCAATCAGCCCCAGCATTTT	NA	TRBV7-8	TRBJ1-5	17	few
CASSPDGAGRSTEAFF	TGTGCCAGCTCACCAGATGGGGCAGGGCGATCCACTGAAGCTTTCTTT	NA	TRBV18	TRBJ1-1	16	NA
CASSSVAGVDNEQFF	TGCGCCAGCAGTTCCGTAGCGGGAGTTGACAATGAGCAGTTCTTC	TRBD2	TRBV5-1	TRBJ2-1	15	NA
CASSLQGQDTEAFF	TGTGCCAGCAGCTTACAGGGACAGGACACTGAAGCTTTCTTT	TRBD1	TRBV7-2	TRBJ1-1	14	NA
CASSFVTVGNTIYF	TGTGCCAGCAGCTTCGTGACAGTCGGAAACACCATATATTTT	NA	TRBV7-2	TRBJ1-3	14	NA
CASSVGQGPGTEAFF	TGCGCCAGCAGCGTAGGACAGGGGCCGGGCACTGAAGCTTTCTTT	TRBD1	TRBV5-1	TRBJ1-1	15	NA
CASSPFSGSSSYNEQFF	TGTGCCAGTAGTCCCTTTAGCGGGAGTAGCTCCTACAATGAGCAGTTCTTC	TRBD2	TRBV19	TRBJ2-1	17	NA
CASKPQGRPDTQYF	TGTGCCAGCAAACCACAGGGGCGGCCAGATACGCAGTATTTT	TRBD1	TRBV6-1	TRBJ2-3	14	NA
CSVSSGQETQYF	TGCAGCGTTTCTAGCGGTCAAGAGACCCAGTACTTC	TRBD2	TRBV29-1	TRBJ2-5	12	NA
CARTSGGGYEQYF	TGTGCCAGGACCTCGGGGGGGGGATACGAGCAGTACTTC	TRBD2	TRBV27	TRBJ2-7	13	NA
CSASWGVEQYF	TGCAGTGCTAGTTGGGGGGTCGAGCAGTACTTC	NA	TRBV20-1	TRBJ2-7	11	NA
CASSGVGTGHSYEQYF	TGTGCCAGCAGTGGGGTTGGGACAGGGCACTCCTACGAGCAGTACTTC	TRBD1	TRBV2	TRBJ2-7	16	NA
CASSLGNQETQYF	TGCGCCAGCAGCTTGGGTAACCAAGAGACCCAGTACTTC	NA	TRBV5-1	TRBJ2-5	13	NA
CASSAVTGQGVGEQYF	TGTGCCAGCAGCGCAGTTACCGGACAGGGCGTCGGCGAGCAGTACTTC	TRBD1	TRBV9	TRBJ2-7	16	NA
CASRQGVYEQYF	TGTGCCAGCAGACAGGGGGTCTACGAGCAGTACTTC	TRBD1	TRBV28	TRBJ2-7	12	NA
CASRAGTSGANVLTF	TGTGCCAGCAGGGCAGGGACATCTGGGGCCAACGTCCTGACTTTC	NA	TRBV28	TRBJ2-6	15	NA
CASSPTGGTTEAFF	TGTGCCAGCAGCCCGACAGGGGGGACCACTGAAGCTTTCTTT	TRBD1	TRBV7-9	TRBJ1-1	14	NA
CASRGDRVVTEAFF	TGTGCCAGCAGGGGGGACAGGGTTGTCACTGAAGCTTTCTTT	TRBD1	TRBV6-1	TRBJ1-1	14	NA
CASSIVVGGGGGVLAFF	TGTGCCAGTAGTATAGTCGTCGGGGGAGGCGGAGGCGTTCTGGCTTTCTTT	NA	TRBV19	TRBJ1-1	17	NA
CASTPGQGNSPLHF	TGTGCCAGCACCCCGGGACAGGGTAATTCACCCCTCCACTTT	TRBD1	TRBV6-1	TRBJ1-6	14	NA